This section outlines one T cell receptor (beta chain) sequence together with its context. No antigen is known for it. It has no much larger one-base neighbor in the sample; base qualities were not kept. After around 11 days of culture, CD4+ T cells were isolated with the EasySep CD4+ T cell isolation kit. Each participant received two doses of an mRNA SARS-CoV-2 vaccine, either BNT162b2 or mRNA-1273. Healthy vaccine recipients had no prior SARS-CoV-2 infection, confirmed by negative nucleocapsid antibodies before and after vaccination. Half of the culture medium was replaced with fresh IL-2-containing medium on days 3 and 7. Unless otherwise noted, each peptide stimulation condition was cultured in triplicate wells. PBMC were separated from whole blood using Ficoll-Paque Plus gradient centrifugation and were then either cryopreserved at -140C or used fresh. The QIAamp micro DNA kit was used to extract genomic DNA from the cultured CD4+ T cells.

The protocol used for the library was the immunoSEQ multiplex PCR assay. DNA from the CD4+ T cells that had been cultured and isolated underwent TCR beta CDR3 sequencing. From the authors' description of their analysis: Non-productive TCR sequences were removed, reads were trimmed to the CDR3 region, and CDR3s of at least 7 amino acids were retained. The MANAFEST web app was used to identify antigen-specific clonotypes by comparing expansion in peptide wells with expansion in reference cultures. Positive clones required FDR<0.05 expansion versus reference and all other wells, odds ratio above 5, and frequency above 0.1% in two replicate wells. A clonotype was defined as cross-reactive if the clonotype was significantly expanded both in SARS-CoV-2 spike wells and in at least one common cold coronavirus spike condition. CDR3 similarity was assessed by Levenshtein distance with the stringdist R package, and unrooted trees were built with ape in R 3.6.1. TCRdb took this table from immuneACCESS and kept in-frame rearrangements with V and J called. Such tables lack part of the clones; where checked against another copy, unresolved V genes explain under half of the gap, and the rest is unexplained. That table supplies the V and J calls and clone size; D and trimming were determined from the DNA. This sample holds about 66,000 clones; around 79% were observed only once. The ten biggest clones cover more than 2% of the sample.

The sample comes from a study of vaccination effects on CD4 cells after COVID-19 (dated by TCRdb to between 2021 and 2023). At the level of the whole study: In the ViraFEST assay, PBMC were stimulated with viral peptide pools, and TCR sequencing was then used to find antigen-specific CD4+ T cell clonotypes based on their expansion. SARS-CoV-2 spike-specific CD4+ TCR repertoires from before and after mRNA vaccination were compared in COVID-19 convalescent patients and in infection-naive vaccine recipients. Post-vaccine samples across the study were collected a median of 72 days after the second dose, with a range of 14 to 241. Altogether, over 9 COVID-19 convalescent patients and several SARS-CoV-2-naive healthy vaccine recipients made up the full study. Over 1.5 million PBMC per well were cultured with about 9 ug/ml peptides in IMDM containing roughly 5% human AB serum, 10 IU/ml IL-2 and gentamicin. In the study, cultures from other donors were sequenced using the Oncomine TCR Beta short-read assay on an Illumina iSeq 100.

Study-wide findings and limitations: Limitations of the study were the small number of convalescent patients and the absence of early post-infection timepoints. In healthy vaccine recipients, vaccine-induced clones were almost all SARS-CoV-2 mono-reactive, with only 1 of 255 being cross-reactive with common cold coronaviruses. At late post-vaccination timepoints, both infection-induced and vaccine-induced clones showed marked clonal contraction, consistent with waning T cell responses.

The germline V gene specifies MDHEN as CDR1 and SYDVKM as CDR2. Cut back by 3 bases and 0 bases, the V and J ends lie 12 bases apart. CDR3 length: 16 amino acids, cysteine to phenylalanine. CDR3 DNA is the only sequence kept; it has 48 bases, read in frame from the first base. The clonotype was recovered from a human donor who received a COVID-19 vaccine. The sequencing used CD4+ T cells from PBMCs cultured without peptide, collected after COVID-19 vaccination. The rearranged chain carries TRBV28 and TRBJ2-1, with no confident D gene call. The CDR3 is CASSFLTGSSYNEQFF. The DNA is TGTGCCAGCAGTTTTCTAACGGGTAGCTCCTACAATGAGCAGTTCTTC.